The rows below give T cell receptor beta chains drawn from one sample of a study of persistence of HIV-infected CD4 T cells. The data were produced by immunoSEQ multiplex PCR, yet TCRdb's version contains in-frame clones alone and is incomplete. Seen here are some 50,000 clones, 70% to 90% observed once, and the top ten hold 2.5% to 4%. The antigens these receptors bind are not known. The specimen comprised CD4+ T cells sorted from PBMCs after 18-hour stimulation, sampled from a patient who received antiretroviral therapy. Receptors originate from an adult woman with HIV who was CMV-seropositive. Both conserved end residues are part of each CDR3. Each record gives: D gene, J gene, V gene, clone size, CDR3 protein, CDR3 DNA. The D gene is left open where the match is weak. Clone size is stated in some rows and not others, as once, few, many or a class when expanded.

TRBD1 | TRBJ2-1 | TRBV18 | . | CASSPQTGGAYNEQFF | TGTGCCAGCTCACCACAGACAGGGGGCGCCTACAATGAGCAGTTCTTC
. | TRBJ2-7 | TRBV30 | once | CAWSRDGLYEQYF | TGTGCCTGGAGTCGGGACGGACTCTACGAGCAGTACTTC
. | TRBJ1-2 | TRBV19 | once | CASSHGALANYGYTF | TGTGCCAGTAGCCACGGGGCCCTAGCTAACTATGGCTACACCTTC
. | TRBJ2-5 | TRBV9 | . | CASSMGGDTETQYF | TGTGCCAGCAGCATGGGGGGGGACACCGAGACCCAGTACTTC
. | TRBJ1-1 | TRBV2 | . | CASRGLGNTEAFF | TGTGCCAGCAGGGGGCTGGGGAACACTGAAGCTTTCTTT
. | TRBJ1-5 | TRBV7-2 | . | CASSSEQNQPQHF | TGTGCCAGCAGCTCCGAACAGAATCAGCCCCAGCATTTT
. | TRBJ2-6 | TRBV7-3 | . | CASSLTLTGASGANVLTF | TGTGCCAGCAGCTTAACGTTAACGGGGGCCTCTGGGGCCAACGTCCTGACTTTC
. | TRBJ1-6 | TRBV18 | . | CASSQKMLGMDSPLHF | TGTGCCAGCTCTCAAAAAATGCTAGGGATGGATTCACCCCTCCACTTT
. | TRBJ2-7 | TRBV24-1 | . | CATSDGKNQGGYEQYF | TGTGCCACCAGTGATGGTAAAAACCAGGGGGGCTACGAGCAGTACTTC
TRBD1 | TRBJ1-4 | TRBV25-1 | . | CASSTRDRGRGKLFF | TGTGCCAGCAGTACTCGGGACAGGGGGCGCGGAAAACTGTTTTTT
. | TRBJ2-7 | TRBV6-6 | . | CASGPGGTSYEQYF | TGTGCCAGCGGCCCAGGGGGGACCAGCTACGAGCAGTACTTC
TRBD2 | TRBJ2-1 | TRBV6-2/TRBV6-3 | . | CASSPGLAGGSSYNEQFF | TGTGCCAGCAGCCCGGGACTAGCGGGGGGGAGCTCCTACAATGAGCAGTTCTTC
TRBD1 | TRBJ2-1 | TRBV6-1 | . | CASRTRSGGSEQFF | TGTGCCAGCAGGACACGATCAGGGGGCAGTGAGCAGTTCTTC
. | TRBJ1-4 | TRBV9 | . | CASSPDPPRATNEKLFF | TGTGCCAGCAGCCCCGACCCCCCCAGGGCAACTAATGAAAAACTGTTTTTT
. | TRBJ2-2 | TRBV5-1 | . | CASSVAPGGTGELFF | TGCGCCAGCAGCGTCGCGCCAGGGGGGACCGGGGAGCTGTTTTTT
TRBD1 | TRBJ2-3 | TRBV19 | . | CASSVGQGRDTQYF | TGTGCCAGTAGTGTGGGACAGGGACGAGATACGCAGTATTTT
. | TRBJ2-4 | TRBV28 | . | CASRGTGNPKGNIQYF | TGTGCCAGCAGGGGTACCGGGAACCCTAAGGGAAACATTCAGTACTTC
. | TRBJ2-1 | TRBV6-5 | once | CATLRGVLSYNEQFF | TGTGCCACCTTAAGGGGAGTTCTCTCCTACAATGAGCAGTTCTTC
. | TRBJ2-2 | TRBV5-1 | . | CASRARDGNTGELFF | TGCGCCAGCAGGGCCCGGGACGGGAACACCGGGGAGCTGTTTTTT
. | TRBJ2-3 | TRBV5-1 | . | CASTSGLLPTDTQYF | TGCGCCAGCACCTCCGGACTCCTCCCAACAGATACGCAGTATTTT
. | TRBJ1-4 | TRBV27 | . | CASRGVATNEKLFF | TGTGCCAGCAGGGGGGTCGCGACTAATGAAAAACTGTTTTTT
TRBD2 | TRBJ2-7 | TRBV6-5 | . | CASSRLAGYYEQYF | TGTGCCAGCAGCCGTCTAGCGGGGTACTACGAGCAGTACTTC
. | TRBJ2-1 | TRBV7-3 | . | CASSSKPRVNEQFF | TGTGCCAGCAGCTCGAAGCCGCGGGTAAATGAGCAGTTCTTC